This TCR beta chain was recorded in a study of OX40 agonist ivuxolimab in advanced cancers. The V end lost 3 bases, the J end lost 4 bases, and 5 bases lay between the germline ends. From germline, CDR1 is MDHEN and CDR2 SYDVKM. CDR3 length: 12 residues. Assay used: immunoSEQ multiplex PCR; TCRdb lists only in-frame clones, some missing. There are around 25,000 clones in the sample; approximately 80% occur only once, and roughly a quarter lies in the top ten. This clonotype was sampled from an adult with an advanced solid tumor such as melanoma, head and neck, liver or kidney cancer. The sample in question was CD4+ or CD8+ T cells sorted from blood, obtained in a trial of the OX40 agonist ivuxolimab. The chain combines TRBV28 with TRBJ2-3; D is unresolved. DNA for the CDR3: TGTGCCAGCAGTTTGGAGTCAGATACGCAGTATTTT. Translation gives CASSLESDTQYF. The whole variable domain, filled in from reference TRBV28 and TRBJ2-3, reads DVKVTQSSRYLVKRTGEKVFLECVQDMDHENMFWYRQDPGLGLRLIYFSYDVKMKEKGDIPEGYSVSREKKERFSLILESASTNQTSMYLCASSLESDTQYFGPGTRLTVL.